The present T cell receptor (beta chain) was sequenced within a study of blood T cell repertoires in COVID-19. On the study more broadly: Acute and convalescent COVID-19 specimens originated in the United States, Italy and Spain.

Per the study methods: Estimation of nucleated cell counts was performed using reference gene primer amplification. Profiling relied on immunoSEQ multiplex PCR, and the TCRdb table lists in-frame clones only, not all of them. That table gives V, J and clone size, and the DNA gave D and trimming. Seen here are approximately 240,000 clones, 87% observed once, and the top ten hold about 6%. V lost 4 bases, J lost 4 bases, and 13 bases stayed unmatched. CDR1 is SGDLS, CDR2 YYNGEE, per germline. The CDR3 extends over 17 amino acids. All enrollees were about 18 to 90 years old and from about 25 US areas. Clinical history as reported by participants underpinned cohort assignment.

Source material: PBMCs or T cells enriched from blood (not recorded which). The receptor comes from a woman aged 25 to 39 with acute COVID-19. The V and J genes are TRBV9 and TRBJ2-1; 8 bases are a match to TRBD2. The CDR3 coding sequence is TGTGCCAGCAGCACCCCTGGGGCAGCGGGGGCGTACAATGAGCAGTTCTTC. This sequence encodes CASSTPGAAGAYNEQFF. Complete variable domain (other parts from reference TRBV9 and TRBJ2-1): DSGVTQTPKHLITATGQRVTLRCSPRSGDLSVYWYQQSLDQGLQFLIQYYNGEERAKGNILERFSAQQFPDLHSELNLSSLELGDSALYFCASSTPGAAGAYNEQFFGPGTRLTVL.